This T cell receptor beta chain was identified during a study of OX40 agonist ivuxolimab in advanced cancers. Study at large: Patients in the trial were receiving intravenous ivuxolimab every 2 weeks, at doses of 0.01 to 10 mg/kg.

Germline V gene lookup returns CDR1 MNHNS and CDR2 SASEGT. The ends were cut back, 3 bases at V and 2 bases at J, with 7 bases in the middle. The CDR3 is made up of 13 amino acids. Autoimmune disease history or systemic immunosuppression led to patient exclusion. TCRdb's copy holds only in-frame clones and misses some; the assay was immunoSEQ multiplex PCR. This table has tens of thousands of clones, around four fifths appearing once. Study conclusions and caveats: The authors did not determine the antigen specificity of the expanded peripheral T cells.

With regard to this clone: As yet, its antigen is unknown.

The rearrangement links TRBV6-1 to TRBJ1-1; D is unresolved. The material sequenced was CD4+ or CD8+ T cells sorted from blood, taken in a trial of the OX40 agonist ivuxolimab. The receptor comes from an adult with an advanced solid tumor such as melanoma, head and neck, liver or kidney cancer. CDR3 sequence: CASSDRGNTEAFF. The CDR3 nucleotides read TGTGCCAGCAGTGACCGGGGAAACACTGAAGCTTTCTTT.